At least ten counts were recorded for the clone carrying this T cell receptor beta chain. RNA transcripts provided the source from which TCR beta CDR3 regions were amplified. The HTBI primer set drove a first-round RT-PCR of the TCR CDR3. TCRdb reanalysed the multiplex PCR reads using MiXCR and keeps one entry per CDR3 protein. The sample lists tens of thousands of distinct CDR3 sequences, around half occurring once. The sample originates from a study of T cells in Graves' hyperthyroidism and ophthalmopathy. Source material: blood. This sequence was found in a woman between 45 and 60 years old with Graves' hyperthyroidism that later progressed to Graves' ophthalmopathy.

This chain's CDR3 is CASSSSGARTSTDTQYF. CDR3 DNA sequence: TGTGCCAGTAGTTCCAGCGGGGCACGGACTAGCACAGATACGCAGTATTTT. The rearrangement joins TRBV19 to TRBJ2-3, with 7 bases that match TRBD2. V lost 5 bases, J lost 0 bases, and 11 bases stayed unmatched. The CDR3 length is 17 residues. In germline, CDR1 is LNHDA, CDR2 SQIVND (reference sequence).